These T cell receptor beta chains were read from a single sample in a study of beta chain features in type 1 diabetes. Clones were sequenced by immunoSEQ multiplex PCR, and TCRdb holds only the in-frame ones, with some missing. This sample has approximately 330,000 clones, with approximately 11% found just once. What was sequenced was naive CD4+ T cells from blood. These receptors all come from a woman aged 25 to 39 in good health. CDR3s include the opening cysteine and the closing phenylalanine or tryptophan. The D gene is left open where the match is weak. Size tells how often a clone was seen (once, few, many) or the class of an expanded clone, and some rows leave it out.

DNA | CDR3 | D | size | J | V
TGCAGCGTTGAGGGACTAGCGATAACTAGCACAGATACGCAGTATTTT | CSVEGLAITSTDTQYF | TRBD2 | NA | TRBJ2-3 | TRBV29-1
TGTGCCAGCAGTTACTCGTTAGCGGGAGTTGTGGATACGCAGTATTTT | CASSYSLAGVVDTQYF | TRBD2 | few | TRBJ2-3 | TRBV6-5
TGTGCCAGCAGCTTAGCGGGGCCTACGAATGGCGGGGAGCTGTTTTTT | CASSLAGPTNGGELFF | NA | few | TRBJ2-2 | TRBV7-3
TGTGCCAGCAGACCGGGTGGGGACAGAAACAATGAGCAGTTCTTC | CASRPGGDRNNEQFF | TRBD1 | NA | TRBJ2-1 | TRBV7-2
TGTGCCTGGAGTGAAGGGGGCTACGAGCAGTACTTC | CAWSEGGYEQYF | NA | NA | TRBJ2-7 | TRBV30
TGCGCCAGCAGTCTGACAGGGGAGTTCGGAAAGCCCCAGCATTTT | CASSLTGEFGKPQHF | TRBD1 | few | TRBJ1-5 | TRBV5-1
TGTGCCATCAGTGAGGTACAGGGGTTCGCCTACGAGCAGTACTTC | CAISEVQGFAYEQYF | TRBD1 | few | TRBJ2-7 | TRBV10-3
TGTGCCAGCAGTCATGGGACTAGCTTCTACAATGAGCAGTTCTTC | CASSHGTSFYNEQFF | TRBD2 | NA | TRBJ2-1 | TRBV28
TGTGCCAGCAGTTCGGGACAGGCCAACTATGGCTACACCTTC | CASSSGQANYGYTF | TRBD1 | few | TRBJ1-2 | TRBV28
TGTGCCAGCAGCCGGGTCAACTACAATGAGCAGTTCTTC | CASSRVNYNEQFF | NA | few | TRBJ2-1 | TRBV7-2
TGTGCCAGTAGTATATATGACAGGACGGCGCAGTATTTT | CASSIYDRTAQYF | NA | NA | TRBJ2-3 | TRBV19
TGCGCCAGCAGCTTGTCGGTCTCGGGAGGGCCAGGCGGGGAGCTGTTTTTT | CASSLSVSGGPGGELFF | TRBD2 | NA | TRBJ2-2 | TRBV5-1
TGTGCCAGCTCACCGCGGGAGAACGAAAAACTGTTTTTT | CASSPRENEKLFF | NA | few | TRBJ1-4 | TRBV18
TGTGCCTGGAGTGGAGGGCTCTCTGGGGCCAACGTCCTGACTTTC | CAWSGGLSGANVLTF | NA | few | TRBJ2-6 | TRBV30
TGTGCCAGCTCACCACTTTCCAGGGGCCAAGAGACCCAGTACTTC | CASSPLSRGQETQYF | NA | few | TRBJ2-5 | TRBV18
TGTGCCAGCGGACAGCAAAATGACGGGGAGCTGTTTTTT | CASGQQNDGELFF | NA | few | TRBJ2-2 | TRBV7-9
TGTGCCAGCAGCGCCATCCGACAGGCAAGCTCCTACAATGAGCAGTTCTTC | CASSAIRQASSYNEQFF | NA | few | TRBJ2-1 | TRBV11-2
TGTGCCAGCAGTGACCGACAGATAAACTATGGCTACACCTTC | CASSDRQINYGYTF | NA | few | TRBJ1-2 | TRBV2
TGCAGCGCTTTCTGGACTAGGTCCCCAGATACGCAGTATTTT | CSAFWTRSPDTQYF | TRBD2 | few | TRBJ2-3 | TRBV29-1
TGTGCCAGCAGTTACGAGCGGGGAACGATTACCCATGAGCAGTTCTTC | CASSYERGTITHEQFF | TRBD2 | few | TRBJ2-1 | TRBV6-5